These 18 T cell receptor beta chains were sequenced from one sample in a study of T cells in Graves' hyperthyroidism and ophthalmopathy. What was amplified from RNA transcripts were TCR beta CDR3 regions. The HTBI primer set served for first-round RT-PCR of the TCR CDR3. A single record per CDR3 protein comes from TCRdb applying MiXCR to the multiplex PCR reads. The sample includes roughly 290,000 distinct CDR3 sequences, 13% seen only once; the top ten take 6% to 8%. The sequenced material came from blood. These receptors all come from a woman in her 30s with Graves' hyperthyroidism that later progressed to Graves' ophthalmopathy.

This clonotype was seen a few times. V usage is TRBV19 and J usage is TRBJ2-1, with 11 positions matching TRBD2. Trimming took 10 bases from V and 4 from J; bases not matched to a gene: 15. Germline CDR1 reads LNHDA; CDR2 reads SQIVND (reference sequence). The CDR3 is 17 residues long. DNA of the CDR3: TGTGCCACACGGACTAGCGGGCGCCTCGATCGATACAATGAGCAGTTCTTC. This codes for CATRTSGRLDRYNEQFF.

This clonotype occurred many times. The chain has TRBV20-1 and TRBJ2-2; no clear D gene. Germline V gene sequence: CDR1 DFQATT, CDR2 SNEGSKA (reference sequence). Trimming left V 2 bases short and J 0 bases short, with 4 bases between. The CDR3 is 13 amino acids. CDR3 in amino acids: CSARYSNTGELFF. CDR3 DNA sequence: TGCAGTGCTAGATACTCGAACACCGGGGAGCTGTTTTTT.

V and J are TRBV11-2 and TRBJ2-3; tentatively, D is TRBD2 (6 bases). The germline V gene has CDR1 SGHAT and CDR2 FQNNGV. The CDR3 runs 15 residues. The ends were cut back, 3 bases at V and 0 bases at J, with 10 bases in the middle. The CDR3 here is CASSLERGSTDTQYF. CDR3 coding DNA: TGTGCCAGCAGCTTGGAACGGGGGAGCACAGATACGCAGTATTTT. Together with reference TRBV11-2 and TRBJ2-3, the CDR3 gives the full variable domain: EAGVAQSPRYKIIEKRQSVAFWCNPISGHATLYWYQQILGQGPKLLIQFQNNGVVDDSQLPKDRFSAERLKGVDSTLKIQPAKLEDSAVYLCASSLERGSTDTQYFGPGTRLTVL.

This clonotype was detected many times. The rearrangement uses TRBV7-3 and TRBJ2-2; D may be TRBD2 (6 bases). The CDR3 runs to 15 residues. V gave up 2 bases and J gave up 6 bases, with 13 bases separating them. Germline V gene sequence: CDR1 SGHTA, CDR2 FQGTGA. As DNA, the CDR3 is TGTGCCAGCAGCTTAGGAGTCTGGGGGGCCGGGGAGCTGTTTTTT. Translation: CASSLGVWGAGELFF.

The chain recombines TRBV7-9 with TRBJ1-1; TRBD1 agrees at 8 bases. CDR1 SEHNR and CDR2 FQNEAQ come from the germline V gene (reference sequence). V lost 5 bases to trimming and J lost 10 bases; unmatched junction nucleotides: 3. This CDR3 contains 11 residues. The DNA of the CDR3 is TGTGCCAGCAGCCACAGGGGGGGAGCTTTCTTT. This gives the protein CASSHRGGAFF.

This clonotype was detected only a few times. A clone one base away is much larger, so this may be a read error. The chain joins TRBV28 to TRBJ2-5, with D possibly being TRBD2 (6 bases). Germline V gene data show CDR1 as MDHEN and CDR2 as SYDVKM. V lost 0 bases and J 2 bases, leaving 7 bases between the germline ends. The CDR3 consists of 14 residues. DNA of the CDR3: TGTGCCAGCAGTTTATGGGGGGGACAAGAGACCCAGTACTTC. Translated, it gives CASSLWGGQETQYF.

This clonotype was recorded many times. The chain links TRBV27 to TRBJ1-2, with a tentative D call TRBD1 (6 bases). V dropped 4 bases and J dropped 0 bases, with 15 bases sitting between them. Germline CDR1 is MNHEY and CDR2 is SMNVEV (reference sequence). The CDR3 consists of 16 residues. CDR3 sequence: CASSSPSNRANYGYTF. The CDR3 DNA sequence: TGTGCCAGCAGTTCACCTTCCAACAGGGCTAACTATGGCTACACCTTC.

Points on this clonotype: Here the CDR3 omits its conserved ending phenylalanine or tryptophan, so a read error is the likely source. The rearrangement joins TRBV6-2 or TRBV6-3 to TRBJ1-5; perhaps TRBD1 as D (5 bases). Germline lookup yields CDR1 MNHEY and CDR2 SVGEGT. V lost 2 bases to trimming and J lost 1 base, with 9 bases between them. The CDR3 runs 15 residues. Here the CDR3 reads CASSYGGGSNQPQHS. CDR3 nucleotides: TGTGCCAGCAGTTACGGGGGGGGGAGCAATCAGCCCCAGCATTCT.

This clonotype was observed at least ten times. CDR3 amino acids: CSAYPGLGYNEQFF. The CDR3 nucleotides are TGCAGTGCTTATCCGGGACTAGGCTACAATGAGCAGTTCTTC. The gene calls are TRBV20-1 and TRBJ2-1, with 8 bases aligning to TRBD2. The germline V gene has CDR1 DFQATT and CDR2 SNEGSKA (reference sequence). This CDR3 is built from 14 residues. Germline trimming cut 5 bases from V and 3 bases from J; bases unmatched to any gene: 6.

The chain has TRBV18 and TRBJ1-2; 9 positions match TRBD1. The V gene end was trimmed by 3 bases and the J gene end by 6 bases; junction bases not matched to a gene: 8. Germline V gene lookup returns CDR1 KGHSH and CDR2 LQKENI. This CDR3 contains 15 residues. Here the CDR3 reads CASSPPDRGGHGYTF. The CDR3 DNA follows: TGTGCCAGCTCACCGCCGGACAGGGGAGGTCATGGCTACACCTTC.

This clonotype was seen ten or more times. CDR3 sequence: CASSHGGIAYNEQFF. CDR3 DNA: TGTGCCAGCAGCCACGGGGGGATCGCCTACAATGAGCAGTTCTTC. V gene TRBV28 combines with J gene TRBJ2-1; 7 bases fit TRBD2. This CDR3 comprises 15 residues. V lost 6 bases, J lost 2 bases, and 7 bases stayed unmatched. Germline CDR1 and CDR2: MDHEN and SYDVKM.

The CDR3 DNA is TGCGCCAGCAGCCAAGTTTCAGACAACACTGAAGCTTTCTTT. Protein: CASSQVSDNTEAFF. J is TRBJ1-1 and V is TRBV4-1; D is unresolved. There are 14 residues in the CDR3. CDR1 MGHRA and CDR2 YSYEKL come from the germline V gene. V lost 1 base and J 2 bases, leaving 8 bases between the germline ends.

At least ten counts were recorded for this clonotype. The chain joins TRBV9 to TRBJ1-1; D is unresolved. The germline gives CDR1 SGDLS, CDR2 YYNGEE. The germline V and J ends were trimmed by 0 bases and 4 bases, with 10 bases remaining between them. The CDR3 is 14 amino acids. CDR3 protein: CASSVDPLSTEAFF. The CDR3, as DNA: TGTGCCAGCAGCGTAGACCCCTTAAGCACTGAAGCTTTCTTT.

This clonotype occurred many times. CDR3 sequence: CASSLGFGANVLTF. The CDR3 DNA follows: TGCGCCAGCAGCTTGGGTTTTGGGGCCAACGTCCTGACTTTC. The chain employs TRBV5-1 and TRBJ2-6, with D unresolved. The germline V gene encodes CDR1 SGHRS and CDR2 YFSETQ. The CDR3 totals 14 residues. V was shortened by 0 bases and J by 3 bases, with 4 bases between the two germline ends.

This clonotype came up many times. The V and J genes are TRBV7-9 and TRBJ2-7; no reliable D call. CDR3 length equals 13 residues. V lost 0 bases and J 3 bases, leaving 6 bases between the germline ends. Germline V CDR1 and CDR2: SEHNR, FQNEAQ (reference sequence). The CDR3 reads CASSLASVYEQYF. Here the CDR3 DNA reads TGTGCCAGCAGCTTAGCTTCGGTCTACGAGCAGTACTTC. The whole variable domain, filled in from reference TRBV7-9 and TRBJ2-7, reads DTGVSQNPRHKITKRGQNVTFRCDPISEHNRLYWYRQTLGQGPEFLTYFQNEAQLEKSRLLSDRFSAERPKGSFSTLEIQRTEQGDSAMYLCASSLASVYEQYFGPGTRLTVT.

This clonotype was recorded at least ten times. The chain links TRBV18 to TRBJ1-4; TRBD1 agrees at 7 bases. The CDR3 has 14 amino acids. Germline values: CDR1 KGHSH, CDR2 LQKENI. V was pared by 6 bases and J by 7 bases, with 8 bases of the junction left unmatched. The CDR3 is CASSLQGKGEKLFF. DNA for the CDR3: TGTGCCAGCTCGCTACAGGGGAAAGGTGAAAAACTGTTTTTT.

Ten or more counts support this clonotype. This CDR3 reads CAWARGNTEAFF. CDR3 DNA: TGTGCCTGGGCCCGCGGCAACACTGAAGCTTTCTTT. V gene TRBV30 combines with J gene TRBJ1-1; no clear D gene. There are 12 residues in the CDR3. The V end lost 5 bases, the J end lost 2 bases, and 9 bases lay between the germline ends. Germline lookup yields CDR1 GTSNPN and CDR2 SVGIG (reference sequence).

CDR3 sequence reads: CASSKGPRTNSPLHF. The DNA for the CDR3 is TGTGCCAGCAGCAAAGGGCCCCGAACCAATTCACCCCTCCACTTT. The chain has TRBV28 and TRBJ1-6; no reliable D call. The germline V and J ends were trimmed by 6 bases and 7 bases, with 16 bases remaining between them. CDR3 size: 15 residues. Germline V CDR1 and CDR2: MDHEN, SYDVKM.